Below, one T cell receptor beta chain is given with its context. CDR1 and CDR2 (germline): SEHNR, FQNEAQ (reference sequence). CDR3 length equals 14 residues. The junction had 3 bases not matched to a gene; V was cut back by 3 bases and J by 4 bases. This sample was included in a study of blood T cell repertoires in COVID-19. As originally analysed: Estimates of nucleated cell counts were drawn from the amplification of reference gene primers. Clones were sequenced by immunoSEQ multiplex PCR, and TCRdb holds only the in-frame ones, with some missing. For V, J and clone size, that table is used; D and trimming come from the DNA. The sample consists of about 260,000 clones, around 89% of them appearing once.

The receptor's source is a woman between 18 and 29 years old who had recovered from COVID-19. Specimen: PBMCs or T cells enriched from blood (not recorded which). The chain has TRBV7-9 and TRBJ1-2; 9 positions agree with TRBD1. CDR3 nucleotides: TGTGCCAGCAGCTTGGACAGGGGAGTCTATGGCTACACCTTC. It specifies CASSLDRGVYGYTF.